The next 21 T cell receptor beta chains were all read from a single sample in a study of T cell responses to AZD1222 COVID-19 vaccine. Assay used: immunoSEQ multiplex PCR; TCRdb lists only in-frame clones, some missing. The sample shows approximately 150,000 clones, over 80% of them seen only once. This sample comprised peripheral blood, obtained 28 days after the second dose of the MenACWY control vaccine. All receptors come from an adult who received the MenACWY meningococcal vaccine as a control.

The chain joins TRBV5-1 to TRBJ2-1; TRBD2 aligns across 8 bases. The CDR3 has 15 amino acids. V shed 6 bases and J 8 bases; nucleotides not matched to a gene: 13. Germline loops: CDR1 SGHRS, CDR2 YFSETQ. The CDR3 coding sequence is TGCGCCAGCACCCGGACGGGTAGCGGGGTCGATGAGCAGTTCTTC. It encodes CASTRTGSGVDEQFF.

This clone was observed a single time. The chain employs TRBV10-3 and TRBJ1-4; D perhaps matches TRBD1 (6 bases). Trimming shortened V by 0 bases and J by 7 bases, and 12 bases separated the two germline ends. CDR1 and CDR2 (germline): ENHRY, SYGVKD. This CDR3 has 15 residues. In DNA, the CDR3 is TGTGCCATCAGTGAGTCCGGGGGGGCGCCTGAAAAACTGTTTTTT. It yields the protein CAISESGGAPEKLFF.

The CDR3 coding sequence is TGTGCCAGCAGTTTCCCCCGATTCACTGAAGCTTTCTTT. This translates into CASSFPRFTEAFF. The chain combines TRBV12-3 or TRBV12-4 with TRBJ1-1; D gene ambiguous. The CDR3 is made up of 13 amino acids. Trimming removed 3 bases from V and 4 bases from J, with 9 bases in between.

The CDR3 bases are TGTGCCAGCAGCCAACTGACCGGGAGCCCGAGGGGTTCACCCCTCCACTTT. Translating it yields CASSQLTGSPRGSPLHF. The chain couples TRBV14 to TRBJ1-6; possible D gene TRBD1, 5 bases. CDR3 length: 17 amino acids. V was cut by 2 bases and J by 9 bases, with 20 bases left in between. Looked up from germline, CDR1 is SGHDN and CDR2 is FVKESK.

The chain is built from TRBV11-2 and TRBJ1-2; D is perhaps TRBD1 (5 bases). V lost 5 bases and J 3 bases, leaving 10 bases between the germline ends. Germline V gene data show CDR1 as SGHAT and CDR2 as FQNNGV. This CDR3 is built from 13 residues. This CDR3 is CASSPQVDYGYTF. The CDR3 DNA follows: TGTGCCAGCAGCCCACAGGTGGACTATGGCTACACCTTC.

With respect to this clone: Other DNA sequences in the sample encode the same CDR3. The chain carries TRBV7-2 and TRBJ2-5; weak D call: TRBD1 (6 bases). The CDR3 spans 13 residues. CDR1 and CDR2 (germline): SGHTA, FQGNSA. Trimming left V 1 base short and J 5 bases short, with 8 bases between. As DNA, the CDR3 is TGTGCCAGCAGCTTAGTCAGGGGTGAGACCCAGTACTTC. Protein: CASSLVRGETQYF.

The chain joins TRBV7-8 to TRBJ2-7; 10 nucleotides align to TRBD1. The CDR3 has 14 residues. The germline V gene encodes CDR1 SGHVS and CDR2 FQNEAQ. Trimming removed 5 bases from V and 2 bases from J; junction bases left unmatched: 3. CDR3 region: CASSMTGGPYEQYF. In nucleotides, the CDR3 is TGTGCCAGCAGCATGACAGGGGGCCCCTACGAGCAGTACTTC.

The chain is built from TRBV27 and TRBJ2-5, with 7 bases fitting TRBD1. The germline gives CDR1 MNHEY, CDR2 SMNVEV (reference sequence). Trimming at V came to 6 bases and at J to 2 bases, leaving 9 bases not matched to a gene. CDR3 length equals 15 residues. The DNA for the CDR3 is TGTGCCAGCAGGAGAGGCGACAGGGATCAAGAGACCCAGTACTTC. Its protein is CASRRGDRDQETQYF.

This clone was seen just once. J is TRBJ2-7 and V is TRBV29-1; no clear D. V was trimmed by 7 bases and J by 2 bases, leaving 15 bases between them. There are 13 residues in the CDR3. CDR1 is SQVTM and CDR2 is ANQGSEA in the germline V gene. The DNA for the CDR3 is TGCAGCGCCCTTTCACCCCTGACCTACGAGCAGTACTTC. Translating gives CSALSPLTYEQYF.

The chain combines TRBV28 with TRBJ2-7, with 11 bases fitting TRBD1. V trimming: 3 bases; J trimming: 3 bases; junction bases outside the gene matches: 10. CDR1 is MDHEN, CDR2 SYDVKM, per germline. CDR3 length: 17 residues. The chain's CDR3 is CASSFRDRGSLRYEQYF. DNA for the CDR3: TGTGCCAGCAGTTTTAGGGACAGGGGGTCCTTACGCTACGAGCAGTACTTC.

The chain employs TRBV7-9 and TRBJ1-3; 8 bases line up with TRBD1. The V segment lost 5 bases and the J segment 0 bases; nucleotides outside the gene matches: 9. CDR1 is SEHNR and CDR2 is FQNEAQ in the germline V gene (reference sequence). The CDR3 is 17 amino acids. Written as DNA, the CDR3 is TGTGCCAGCAGCCCAGGACAGGGACGCCCCTCTGGAAACACCATATATTTT. As protein: CASSPGQGRPSGNTIYF.

The chain uses TRBV25-1 and TRBJ1-2, with TRBD1 as a possible D gene (5 bases). The CDR3 length is 12 residues. CDR1 is MGHDK, CDR2 SYGVNS, per germline. Deletions cut 6 bases from V and 4 bases from J, with 9 bases between. CDR3 amino acids: CASRGDFYGYTF. CDR3 nucleotides: TGTGCCAGCAGGGGGGACTTCTATGGCTACACCTTC.

The chain couples TRBV7-3 to TRBJ1-1; possibly TRBD1 for D (6 bases). Between the trimmed V and J ends, which lost 7 bases and 0 bases, there was a span of 12 bases. Germline V gives CDR1 SGHTA, CDR2 FQGTGA. The CDR3 loop spans 14 amino acids. The CDR3 coding sequence is TGTGCCAGCACCAAGACAGGACTGAACACTGAAGCTTTCTTT. Residues: CASTKTGLNTEAFF.

The gene calls are TRBV5-1 and TRBJ2-1, with a weak D call TRBD2 (6 bases). From germline, CDR1 is SGHRS and CDR2 YFSETQ. CDR3 length: 14 residues. V dropped 0 bases and J dropped 7 bases, with 11 bases sitting between them. As DNA, the CDR3 is TGCGCCAGCAGCTTGGGGAGGGAGACGAATGAGCAGTTCTTC. Encoded protein: CASSLGRETNEQFF.

This chain's CDR3 is CASRVGTRKDEQYF. The DNA for the CDR3 is TGTGCCAGCAGGGTTGGGACAAGGAAGGACGAGCAGTACTTC. The V gene is TRBV28, the J gene TRBJ2-7, with a possible D match to TRBD1 (6 bases). The germline V gene encodes CDR1 MDHEN and CDR2 SYDVKM. This CDR3 is built from 14 residues. V was cut by 6 bases and J by 5 bases, with 17 bases left in between.

The chain links TRBV4-2 to TRBJ2-3, with 7 bases lining up with TRBD2. V gave up 3 bases and J gave up 0 bases; unmatched junction bases: 9. From germline, CDR1 is LGHNA and CDR2 YNFKEQ. CDR3 length: 17 residues. The CDR3, as DNA: TGTGCCAGCAGCCAGAAGGCTAGCGGACGAAGCACAGATACGCAGTATTTT. It translates to CASSQKASGRSTDTQYF.

As DNA, the CDR3 is TGCAGTGCTACAGGGGTCTATGGCTACACCTTC. Translated: CSATGVYGYTF. V is TRBV20-1 and J is TRBJ1-2; D might be TRBD1 (6 bases). Germline loops: CDR1 DFQATT, CDR2 SNEGSKA (reference sequence). V lost 4 bases and J lost 4, with 7 bases in between. The CDR3 consists of 11 residues.

In its sample, this clone ranks as medium-sized. V usage is TRBV7-9 and J usage is TRBJ2-7, with D possibly TRBD1 on 6 matching bases. Looked up from germline, CDR1 is SEHNR and CDR2 is FQNEAQ (reference sequence). Trimming left V 4 bases short and J 1 base short, with 8 bases between. This CDR3 is built from 13 residues. Written as DNA, the CDR3 is TGTGCCAGCAGCTCCCAGGGGTCCTACGAGCAGTACTTC. Its protein is CASSSQGSYEQYF. The full variable domain, in which reference TRBV7-9 and TRBJ2-7 provide the parts outside the CDR3, is DTGVSQNPRHKITKRGQNVTFRCDPISEHNRLYWYRQTLGQGPEFLTYFQNEAQLEKSRLLSDRFSAERPKGSFSTLEIQRTEQGDSAMYLCASSSQGSYEQYFGPGTRLTVT.

For this clone: At one end, the junction sequence differs from germline, possibly due to a read error. Other DNA sequences within the sample encode an identical CDR3. The chain has TRBV12-3 or TRBV12-4 and TRBJ2-7, with TRBD1 as a possible D gene (6 bases). The CDR3 has 11 residues. The CDR3 region is CASSLGGEQYF. As DNA, the CDR3 is TGTGCCAGCAGCTTAGGGGGCGAGCAGTACTTC.

The chain employs TRBV19 and TRBJ1-2, with D possibly matching TRBD1 (6 bases). The V gene's germline CDR1 is LNHDA and CDR2 SQIVND (reference sequence). The CDR3 is made up of 13 amino acids. Trimming took 7 bases from V and 1 from J, leaving 10 bases between them. In nucleotides, the CDR3 is TGTGCCAGTAAGGGGGGCAGTAACTATGGCTACACCTTC. This sequence encodes CASKGGSNYGYTF.

This clone was seen once. The chain uses TRBV3-1 (or the pseudogene TRBV3-2) and TRBJ2-1; D is tentatively TRBD1 or TRBD2 (6 bases each). Trimming took off 5 bases at V and 2 bases at J, with 10 bases between the two ends. Germline V gene sequence: CDR1 LGHDT, CDR2 YNNKEL (reference sequence). The CDR3 has 14 amino acids. CDR3 loop: CASSGGRTYNEQFF. In DNA form, the CDR3 reads TGTGCCAGCAGCGGGGGGCGTACCTACAATGAGCAGTTCTTC.